This is a list of T cell receptor beta chains from one sample in a study of blood T cell repertoires in COVID-19. Only in-frame clones appear in the TCRdb table, and some are missing; sequencing was by immunoSEQ multiplex PCR. This table has under 450,000 clones, approximately 86% appearing once. The sequenced sample was peripheral blood. The receptors originated from a woman aged 55-69 years with COVID-19, enrolled during active disease. CDR3s leave out the opening cysteine and the closing phenylalanine or tryptophan. D genes are given only for firm matches.

v_call: TRBV9
d_call: TRBD2
cdr3_length: 15
j_call: TRBJ2-1
cdr3_aa: ASSVEGRDYRYNEQF

v_call: TRBV19
d_call: -
cdr3_length: 13
j_call: TRBJ1-1
cdr3_aa: ASRSRRAVNTEAF

v_call: TRBV6-5
d_call: -
cdr3_length: 12
j_call: TRBJ1-3
cdr3_aa: ASRRPSSGNTIY

v_call: TRBV20-1
d_call: TRBD2
cdr3_length: 15
j_call: TRBJ2-1
cdr3_aa: SASGLAGPLTYNEQF

v_call: TRBV7-8
d_call: TRBD1
cdr3_length: 13
j_call: TRBJ1-2
cdr3_aa: ASSPGDRRSYGYT

v_call: TRBV11-2
d_call: -
cdr3_length: 12
j_call: TRBJ1-5
cdr3_aa: ASSVDSSYQPQH

v_call: TRBV10-3
d_call: -
cdr3_length: 9
j_call: TRBJ2-3
cdr3_aa: AIGAADTQY

v_call: TRBV29-1
d_call: -
cdr3_length: 12
j_call: TRBJ2-5
cdr3_aa: SVHGQGGGETQY

v_call: TRBV7-9
d_call: -
cdr3_length: 10
j_call: TRBJ2-3
cdr3_aa: ASGPSTDTQY

v_call: TRBV4-2
d_call: -
cdr3_length: 15
j_call: TRBJ1-6
cdr3_aa: ASSQDRHGGRGSPLH

v_call: TRBV6-5
d_call: TRBD1
cdr3_length: 12
j_call: TRBJ1-1
cdr3_aa: ASSYYEQGTEAF

v_call: TRBV27
d_call: TRBD1
cdr3_length: 12
j_call: TRBJ2-7
cdr3_aa: ASSAWDRPYEQY

v_call: TRBV23-1
d_call: TRBD1
cdr3_length: 18
j_call: TRBJ1-6
cdr3_aa: ASPSLLGTGESSMDSPLH

v_call: TRBV5-4
d_call: TRBD2
cdr3_length: 13
j_call: TRBJ2-5
cdr3_aa: ASRLSGDPQETQY

v_call: TRBV3-1/TRBV3-2
d_call: TRBD2
cdr3_length: 12
j_call: TRBJ2-1
cdr3_aa: ASSQIRGGNEQF

v_call: TRBV5-4
d_call: TRBD2
cdr3_length: 13
j_call: TRBJ2-2
cdr3_aa: ASSTGGGSTGELF

v_call: TRBV9
d_call: -
cdr3_length: 16
j_call: TRBJ1-3
cdr3_aa: ASSVGVTGKGSGNTIY

v_call: TRBV24-1
d_call: TRBD1
cdr3_length: 11
j_call: TRBJ1-2
cdr3_aa: ATSDSGTDGYT

v_call: TRBV7-9
d_call: TRBD2
cdr3_length: 14
j_call: TRBJ2-3
cdr3_aa: ASSNVGGAGIYTQY

v_call: TRBV11-2
d_call: TRBD2
cdr3_length: 14
j_call: TRBJ2-3
cdr3_aa: ASSFPVAGGPDTQY

v_call: TRBV7-3
d_call: TRBD1
cdr3_length: 10
j_call: TRBJ2-1
cdr3_aa: ASSEQGGEQF

v_call: TRBV19
d_call: TRBD2
cdr3_length: 14
j_call: TRBJ2-5
cdr3_aa: ASRDAGDGRQETQY

v_call: TRBV7-9
d_call: -
cdr3_length: 9
j_call: TRBJ1-4
cdr3_aa: ASSYGEKLF

v_call: TRBV29-1
d_call: TRBD1
cdr3_length: 11
j_call: TRBJ2-1
cdr3_aa: SVEGQSSNEQF

v_call: TRBV28
d_call: -
cdr3_length: 10
j_call: TRBJ1-2
cdr3_aa: ASSLVAYGYT

v_call: TRBV7-2
d_call: -
cdr3_length: 13
j_call: TRBJ1-4
cdr3_aa: ASSLPDTFNEKLF

v_call: TRBV6-5
d_call: TRBD1
cdr3_length: 12
j_call: TRBJ1-3
cdr3_aa: ATRDRGPGNTIY

v_call: TRBV30
d_call: TRBD2
cdr3_length: 13
j_call: TRBJ2-1
cdr3_aa: AWSKVAGGYNEQF

v_call: TRBV15
d_call: -
cdr3_length: 14
j_call: TRBJ1-5
cdr3_aa: ATSREGSLPREPQH

v_call: TRBV6-2/TRBV6-3
d_call: TRBD2
cdr3_length: 14
j_call: TRBJ2-5
cdr3_aa: ASSPPGLAGRETQY

v_call: TRBV12-5
d_call: -
cdr3_length: 10
j_call: TRBJ2-2
cdr3_aa: ASVQGSGELF

v_call: TRBV3-1/TRBV3-2
d_call: -
cdr3_length: 14
j_call: TRBJ2-7
cdr3_aa: ASSQATGSSSYEQY

v_call: TRBV3-1/TRBV3-2
d_call: TRBD1
cdr3_length: 12
j_call: TRBJ1-1
cdr3_aa: ASSLGTGGTEAF

v_call: TRBV19
d_call: -
cdr3_length: 12
j_call: TRBJ1-5
cdr3_aa: ASSNTNSNQPQH

v_call: TRBV7-8
d_call: TRBD2
cdr3_length: 15
j_call: TRBJ2-3
cdr3_aa: ASSRTPSGGYTDTQY

v_call: TRBV18
d_call: TRBD1
cdr3_length: 14
j_call: TRBJ1-2
cdr3_aa: ASSPRGQGSYYGYT

v_call: TRBV6-5
d_call: -
cdr3_length: 14
j_call: TRBJ1-2
cdr3_aa: ASSYSASRGDYGYT

v_call: TRBV7-9
d_call: TRBD1
cdr3_length: 13
j_call: TRBJ1-4
cdr3_aa: ASSSRGTVNEKLF

v_call: TRBV20-1
d_call: TRBD2
cdr3_length: 13
j_call: TRBJ2-7
cdr3_aa: SASGASGYSREQY

v_call: TRBV5-4
d_call: TRBD2
cdr3_length: 14
j_call: TRBJ2-7
cdr3_aa: ASSLPGGGELYEQY

v_call: TRBV6-5
d_call: -
cdr3_length: 13
j_call: TRBJ1-6
cdr3_aa: ASHRAGFGNSPLH

v_call: TRBV30
d_call: TRBD1
cdr3_length: 14
j_call: TRBJ1-3
cdr3_aa: AWSNLQGESGNTIY

v_call: TRBV5-4
d_call: TRBD1
cdr3_length: 15
j_call: TRBJ2-6
cdr3_aa: ASTLLGQSSGANVLT

v_call: TRBV7-2
d_call: -
cdr3_length: 13
j_call: TRBJ1-2
cdr3_aa: ASSLATIPNYGYT

v_call: TRBV5-8
d_call: -
cdr3_length: 11
j_call: TRBJ2-1
cdr3_aa: ASSVDTYNEQF

v_call: TRBV5-1
d_call: -
cdr3_length: 9
j_call: TRBJ2-7
cdr3_aa: ASSFYSEQY

v_call: TRBV18
d_call: TRBD2
cdr3_length: 12
j_call: TRBJ2-7
cdr3_aa: ASSPLAGAGEQY

v_call: TRBV3-1/TRBV3-2
d_call: TRBD2
cdr3_length: 13
j_call: TRBJ2-3
cdr3_aa: ASPTSGGAGDTQY

v_call: TRBV7-2
d_call: TRBD2
cdr3_length: 14
j_call: TRBJ2-1
cdr3_aa: ASSLSARGGGNEQF

v_call: TRBV5-1
d_call: TRBD1
cdr3_length: 13
j_call: TRBJ2-7
cdr3_aa: ASSLQSDRPYEQY

v_call: TRBV6-5
d_call: -
cdr3_length: 12
j_call: TRBJ1-2
cdr3_aa: ASRNQDSRYGYT

v_call: TRBV24-1
d_call: -
cdr3_length: 11
j_call: TRBJ1-2
cdr3_aa: AISQRAGHGYT

v_call: TRBV7-3
d_call: TRBD2
cdr3_length: 15
j_call: TRBJ2-1
cdr3_aa: ASSPGGAGVPYNEQF

v_call: TRBV18
d_call: TRBD1
cdr3_length: 13
j_call: TRBJ1-1
cdr3_aa: ASSRATGSGTEAF